This T cell receptor (beta chain) appears in the sequencing data of a study of blood T cell repertoires in COVID-19. Background on the study: The study drew acute and convalescent COVID-19 samples from the United States, Italy and Spain.

Germline V lookup: CDR1 MNHEY, CDR2 SVGAGI. The CDR3 length is 13 residues. Trimming removed 6 bases from V and 3 bases from J, with 10 bases in between. In the original analysis: Using reference gene primer amplification, nucleated cell counts were estimated. The table came from immunoSEQ multiplex PCR; TCRdb's copy has only in-frame clones and leaves some out. That table supplies the V and J calls and clone size; D and trimming were determined from the DNA. The repertoire has a few hundred thousand clones, around 88% of them found once; the top ten carry approximately 1.1%. The receptor was derived from a woman aged 50 to 60 with acute or convalescent COVID-19. J is TRBJ2-3 and V is TRBV6-5; a possible D gene is TRBD1 (5 bases). Source material: peripheral blood. CDR3 coding DNA: TGTGCCAGCAGCCCCAGGGCGACAGATACGCAGTATTTT. This encodes CASSPRATDTQYF.